Below, one TCR beta chain is given with its context. Naivety among CD8 cells was defined by CD45RO negativity and positive CCR7 selection, thereby excluding terminally differentiated effector memory CD45RA+ cells. This specimen belongs to a study of shared clonotypes between healthy human individuals. The CDR3 is 14 amino acids. Looked up from germline, CDR1 is SNHLY and CDR2 is FYNNEI. Trimming stripped 5 bases from V and 4 bases from J, with 14 bases between. Method: immunoSEQ multiplex PCR; TCRdb's copy keeps in-frame clones and lacks some. The table has about 2 million clones, less than 95% seen once.

The source material was naive CD8+ T cells sorted from blood. This receptor was identified in a man aged 18 to 30 in good health. The rearrangement uses TRBV2 and TRBJ1-2; D remains unclear. The CDR3 DNA is TGTGCCAGCAGTCCTTACCGGGCCCCCTATGGCTACACCTTC. Translating gives CASSPYRAPYGYTF.